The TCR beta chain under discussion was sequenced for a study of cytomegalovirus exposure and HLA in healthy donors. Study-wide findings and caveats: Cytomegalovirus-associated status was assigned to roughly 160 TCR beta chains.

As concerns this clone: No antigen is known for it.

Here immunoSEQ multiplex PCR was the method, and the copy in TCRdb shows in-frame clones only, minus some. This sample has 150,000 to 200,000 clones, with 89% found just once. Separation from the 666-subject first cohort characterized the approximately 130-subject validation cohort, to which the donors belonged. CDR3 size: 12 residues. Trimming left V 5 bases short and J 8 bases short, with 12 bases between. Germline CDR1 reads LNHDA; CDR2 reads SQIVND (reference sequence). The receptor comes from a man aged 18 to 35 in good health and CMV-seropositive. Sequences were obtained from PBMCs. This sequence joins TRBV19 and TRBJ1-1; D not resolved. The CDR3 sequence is CASSLRGREAFF. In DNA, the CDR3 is TGTGCCAGTAGTCTCCGCGGGAGAGAAGCTTTCTTT. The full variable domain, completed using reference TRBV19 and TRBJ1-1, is DGGITQSPKYLFRKEGQNVTLSCEQNLNHDAMYWYRQDPGQGLRLIYYSQIVNDFQKGDIAEGYSVSREKKESFPLTVTSAQKNPTAFYLCASSLRGREAFFGQGTRLTVV.